This TCR beta chain is drawn from a study of cytomegalovirus exposure and HLA in healthy donors. PCR primers comprised 60 Vbeta and 13 Jbeta primers. Sequencing used immunoSEQ multiplex PCR; TCRdb keeps in-frame clones, though not all of them. The sample consists of around 140,000 clones, roughly 71% of them appearing once. CDR1 SEHNR and CDR2 FQNEAQ come from the germline V gene (reference sequence). The CDR3 has 14 residues. V shed 3 bases, J shed 5 bases, and the junction held 4 bases outside the gene matches. Only a few counts were recorded for this clone. Sequencing used PBMCs. The receptor's source is a woman aged 40 to 50 in good health and CMV-seronegative. This sequence joins TRBV7-9 and TRBJ1-1; 9 positions agree with TRBD1. CDR3 loop: CASSFWDRDTEAFF. The CDR3 bases are TGTGCCAGCAGCTTTTGGGACAGGGATACTGAAGCTTTCTTT.